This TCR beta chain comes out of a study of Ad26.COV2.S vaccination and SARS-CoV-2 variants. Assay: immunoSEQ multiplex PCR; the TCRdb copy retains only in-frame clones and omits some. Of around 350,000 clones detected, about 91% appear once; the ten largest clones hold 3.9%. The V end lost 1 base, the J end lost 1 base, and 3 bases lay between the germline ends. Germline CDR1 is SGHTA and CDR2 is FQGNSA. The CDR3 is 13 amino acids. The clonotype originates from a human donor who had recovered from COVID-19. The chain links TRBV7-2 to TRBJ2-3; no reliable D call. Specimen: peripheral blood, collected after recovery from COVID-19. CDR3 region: CASSLERTDTQYF. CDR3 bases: TGTGCCAGCAGCTTAGAACGCACAGATACGCAGTATTTT.